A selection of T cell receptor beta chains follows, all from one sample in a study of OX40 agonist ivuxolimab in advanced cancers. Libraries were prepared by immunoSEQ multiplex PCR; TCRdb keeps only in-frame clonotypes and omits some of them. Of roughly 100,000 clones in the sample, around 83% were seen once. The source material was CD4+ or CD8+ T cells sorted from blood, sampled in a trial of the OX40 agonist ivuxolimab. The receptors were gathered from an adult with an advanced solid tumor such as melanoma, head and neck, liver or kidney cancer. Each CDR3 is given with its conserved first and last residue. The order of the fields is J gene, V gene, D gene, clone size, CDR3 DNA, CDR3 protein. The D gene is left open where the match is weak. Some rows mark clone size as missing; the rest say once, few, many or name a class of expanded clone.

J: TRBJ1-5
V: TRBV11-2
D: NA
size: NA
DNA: TGTGCCAGCAGCTTGGGAAGCAATCAGCCCCAGCATTTT
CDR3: CASSLGSNQPQHF

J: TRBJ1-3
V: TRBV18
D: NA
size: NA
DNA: TGTGCCAGCTCACCTAGGGACATCGCCCGAGCCGCTGGAAACACCATATATTTT
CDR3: CASSPRDIARAAGNTIYF

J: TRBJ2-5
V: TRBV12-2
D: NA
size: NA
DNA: TGTGCAAGTCGCTTAGGGGGCAGGGCCCAAGAGACCCAGTACTTC
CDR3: CASRLGGRAQETQYF

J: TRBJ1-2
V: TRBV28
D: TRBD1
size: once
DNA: TGTGCCAGCACCGGGACAGTGTCCGGGTACACCTTC
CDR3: CASTGTVSGYTF

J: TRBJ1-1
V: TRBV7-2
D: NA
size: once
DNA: TGTGCCAGCAGCTTAGGTTTAGGGTGGAACACTGAAGCTTTCTTT
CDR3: CASSLGLGWNTEAFF

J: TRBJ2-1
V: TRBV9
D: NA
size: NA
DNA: TGTGCCAGCAGCGTATGGACTGGACGATACAATGAGCAGTTCTTC
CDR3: CASSVWTGRYNEQFF

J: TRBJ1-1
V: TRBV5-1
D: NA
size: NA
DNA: TGCGCCAGCAGCTTGCAGTACAAGGGCACTGAAGCTTTCTTT
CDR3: CASSLQYKGTEAFF

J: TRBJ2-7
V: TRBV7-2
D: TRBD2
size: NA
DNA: TGTGCCAGCAGCCCCAGCGGCGGGAGTAGGGTGCAGTACTTC
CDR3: CASSPSGGSRVQYF

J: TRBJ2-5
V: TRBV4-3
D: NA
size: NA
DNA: TGCGCCAGCAGCCAAAGTTCGGCGCAGGGAGGAGAGACCCAGTACTTC
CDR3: CASSQSSAQGGETQYF

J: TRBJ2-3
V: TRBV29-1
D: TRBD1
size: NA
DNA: TGCAGCGTTGGACAGGGTTTCTCAGATACGCAGTATTTT
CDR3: CSVGQGFSDTQYF

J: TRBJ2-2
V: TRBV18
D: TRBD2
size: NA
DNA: TGTGCCAGCTCACAACTACTAGCGGTGACCGGGGAGCTGTTTTTT
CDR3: CASSQLLAVTGELFF

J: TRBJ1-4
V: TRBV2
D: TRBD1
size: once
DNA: TGTGCCAGCACGGGACAGGTTAATGAAAAACTGTTTTTT
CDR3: CASTGQVNEKLFF

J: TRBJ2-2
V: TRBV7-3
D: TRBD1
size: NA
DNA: TGTGCCAGCAGCTTAGACAGGGACACCGGGGAGCTGTTTTTT
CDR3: CASSLDRDTGELFF

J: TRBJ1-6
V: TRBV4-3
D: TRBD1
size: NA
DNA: TGCGCCAGCAGCCAACGGACAGGAATTAACTCACCCCTCCACTTT
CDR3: CASSQRTGINSPLHF

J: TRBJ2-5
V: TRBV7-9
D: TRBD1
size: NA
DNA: TGTGCCAGCAGCGACGGACAGGGTCGAGAGACCCAGTACTTC
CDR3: CASSDGQGRETQYF

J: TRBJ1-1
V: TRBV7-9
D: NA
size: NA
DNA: TGTGCCAGCAGCTTCGCAGAGGGAGCTTTCTTT
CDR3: CASSFAEGAFF

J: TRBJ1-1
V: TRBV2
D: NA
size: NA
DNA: TGTGCCAGCAGGAGAGCCGGACGGATAGAGAACACTGAAGCTTTCTTT
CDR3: CASRRAGRIENTEAFF

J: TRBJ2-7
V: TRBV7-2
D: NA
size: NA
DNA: TGTGCCAGCAGCTCCCGACACCTCGGGCAACACGAGCAGTACTTC
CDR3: CASSSRHLGQHEQYF

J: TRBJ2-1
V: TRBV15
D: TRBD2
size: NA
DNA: TGTGCCACCAGCAGCCTAACTAGCGGACCTTTGTTCAGTAAGAGTGAGCAGTTCTTC
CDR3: CATSSLTSGPLFSKSEQFF

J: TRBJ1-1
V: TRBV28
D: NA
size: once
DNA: TGTGCCAGCGAAGCCTACAGGCTAGACGTCCGGAACACTGAAGCTTTCTTT
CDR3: CASEAYRLDVRNTEAFF

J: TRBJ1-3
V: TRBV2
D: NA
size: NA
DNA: TGTGCCAGCAGTGATTCCGGGCCTGGAAACACCATATATTTT
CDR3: CASSDSGPGNTIYF

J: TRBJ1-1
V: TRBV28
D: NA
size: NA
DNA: TGTGCCAGCAGTTTAATGGTGCGCACTGAAGCTTTCTTT
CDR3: CASSLMVRTEAFF

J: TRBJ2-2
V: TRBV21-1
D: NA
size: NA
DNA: TGTGCCAGCAGCAAGGTCCCCGCCCCCGCGGGAGGGAACACCGGGGAGCTGTTTTTT
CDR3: CASSKVPAPAGGNTGELFF

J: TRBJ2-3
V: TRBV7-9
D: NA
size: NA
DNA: TGTGCCAGCAGCTTCGTTTCAGGGGCCCCCGAGGATACGCAGTATTTT
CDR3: CASSFVSGAPEDTQYF